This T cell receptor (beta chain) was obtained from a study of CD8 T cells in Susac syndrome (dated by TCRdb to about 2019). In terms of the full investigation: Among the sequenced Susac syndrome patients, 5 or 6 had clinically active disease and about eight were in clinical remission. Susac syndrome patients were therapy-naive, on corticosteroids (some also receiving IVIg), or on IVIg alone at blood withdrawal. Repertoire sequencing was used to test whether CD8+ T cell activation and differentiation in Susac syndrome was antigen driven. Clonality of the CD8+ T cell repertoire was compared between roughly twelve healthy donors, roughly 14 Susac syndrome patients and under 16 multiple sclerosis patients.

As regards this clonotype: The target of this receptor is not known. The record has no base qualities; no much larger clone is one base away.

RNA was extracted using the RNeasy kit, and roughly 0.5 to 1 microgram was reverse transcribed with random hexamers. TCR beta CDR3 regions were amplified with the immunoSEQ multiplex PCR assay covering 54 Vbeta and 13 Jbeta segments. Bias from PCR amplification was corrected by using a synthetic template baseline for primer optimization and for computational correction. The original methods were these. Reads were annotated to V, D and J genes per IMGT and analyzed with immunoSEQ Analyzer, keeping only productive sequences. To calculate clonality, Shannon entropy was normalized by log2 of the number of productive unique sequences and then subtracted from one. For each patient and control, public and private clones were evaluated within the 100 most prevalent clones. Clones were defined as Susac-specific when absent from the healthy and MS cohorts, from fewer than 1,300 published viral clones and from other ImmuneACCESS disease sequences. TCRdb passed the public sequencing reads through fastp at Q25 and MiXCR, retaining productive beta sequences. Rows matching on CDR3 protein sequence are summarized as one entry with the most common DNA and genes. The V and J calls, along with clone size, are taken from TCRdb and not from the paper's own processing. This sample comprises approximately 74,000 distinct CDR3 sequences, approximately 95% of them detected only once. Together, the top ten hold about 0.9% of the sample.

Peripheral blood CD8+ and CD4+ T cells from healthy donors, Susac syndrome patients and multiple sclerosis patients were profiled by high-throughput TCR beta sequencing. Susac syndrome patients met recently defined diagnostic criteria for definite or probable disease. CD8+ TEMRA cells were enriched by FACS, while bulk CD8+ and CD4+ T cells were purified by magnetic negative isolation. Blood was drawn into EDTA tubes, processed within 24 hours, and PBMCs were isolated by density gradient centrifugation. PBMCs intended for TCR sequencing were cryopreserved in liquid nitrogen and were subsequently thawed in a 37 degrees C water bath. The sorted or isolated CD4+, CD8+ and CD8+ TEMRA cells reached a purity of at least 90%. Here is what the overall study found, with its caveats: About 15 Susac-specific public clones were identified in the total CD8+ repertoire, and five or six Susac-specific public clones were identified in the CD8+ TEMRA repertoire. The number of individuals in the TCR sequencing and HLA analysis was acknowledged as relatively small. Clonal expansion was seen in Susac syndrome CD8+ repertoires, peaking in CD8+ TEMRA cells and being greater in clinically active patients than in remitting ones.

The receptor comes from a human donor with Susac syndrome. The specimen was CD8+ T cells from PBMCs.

The DNA sequence follows: TGTGCCAGCAGCCCCAACCCTGTACGCGAGCAGTTCTTC. It codes for CASSPNPVREQFF. The receptor chain draws on TRBV13 and TRBJ2-1; the D gene assignment is ambiguous. The CDR3 covers 13 residues, taking in both the cysteine and the phenylalanine. This entry keeps only the CDR3 DNA: 39 bases, framed from base 1. The germline V gene (reference sequence) provides CDR1 PRHDT and CDR2 FYEKMQ. V drops 5 bases and J drops 10 bases, leaving 15 bases in between.